The 4 T cell receptor beta chains reported below all come from one sample, sequenced in a study of T cells in localized non-small cell lung cancer. Only in-frame clones appear in the TCRdb table, and some are missing; sequencing was by immunoSEQ multiplex PCR. The data show about 37,000 clones, 80% to 95% seen once. The sequences come from peripheral blood mononuclear cells, collected before any cancer treatment. The receptors come from a female donor older than 55 with stage II lung adenocarcinoma.

This clone occurred once. The gene calls are TRBV5-1 and TRBJ1-2, with D tentatively TRBD1 (5 bases). V shed 6 bases and J shed 7 bases, with 16 bases lying between them. The CDR3 runs to 13 residues. Looked up from germline, CDR1 is SGHRS and CDR2 is YFSETQ. CDR3 protein: CASNTGERGGYTF. The CDR3, as DNA: TGCGCCAGCAATACGGGGGAAAGAGGTGGCTACACCTTC.

This clone has only one observation. This sequence joins TRBV10-3 and TRBJ1-1; no firm D call. Trimming took off 4 bases at V and 10 bases at J, with 16 bases between the two ends. Germline V gives CDR1 ENHRY, CDR2 SYGVKD. The CDR3 consists of 13 residues. The CDR3 spells CAISAREWPSAFF. CDR3 bases: TGTGCCATCAGTGCGAGAGAATGGCCCTCAGCTTTCTTT.

This clone was detected once. The chain couples TRBV11-3 to TRBJ2-2, with D perhaps matching TRBD1 (5 bases). The CDR3 is 15 residues long. Trimming removed 2 bases from V and 2 bases from J, with 9 bases in between. CDR1 is SGHNT and CDR2 is YENEEA in the germline V gene. CDR3 protein: CASSLMTANTGELFF. CDR3 nucleotide sequence: TGTGCCAGCAGCTTAATGACAGCAAACACCGGGGAGCTGTTTTTT.

This chain's CDR3 is CASSILPGRADTDTQYF. DNA of the CDR3: TGTGCCAGTAGTATCCTTCCTGGGAGGGCCGACACAGATACGCAGTATTTT. The chain has TRBV19 and TRBJ2-3; 7 nucleotides match TRBD2. The germline V gene encodes CDR1 LNHDA and CDR2 SQIVND (reference sequence). The junction had 11 bases not matched to a gene; V was cut back by 3 bases and J by 2 bases. The CDR3 has 17 residues.